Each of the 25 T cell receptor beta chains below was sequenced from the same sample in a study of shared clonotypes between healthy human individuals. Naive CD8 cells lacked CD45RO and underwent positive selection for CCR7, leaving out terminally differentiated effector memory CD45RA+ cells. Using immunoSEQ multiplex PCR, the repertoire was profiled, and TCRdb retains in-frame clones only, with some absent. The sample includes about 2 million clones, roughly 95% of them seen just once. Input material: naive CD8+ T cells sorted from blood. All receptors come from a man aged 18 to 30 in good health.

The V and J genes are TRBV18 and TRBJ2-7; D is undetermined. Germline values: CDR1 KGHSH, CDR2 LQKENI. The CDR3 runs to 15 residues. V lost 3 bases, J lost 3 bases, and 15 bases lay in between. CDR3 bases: TGTGCCAGCTCACCCTCCGACCCAACTTACTACGAGCAGTACTTC. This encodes CASSPSDPTYYEQYF. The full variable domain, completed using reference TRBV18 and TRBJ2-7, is NAGVMQNPRHLVRRRGQEARLRCSPMKGHSHVYWYRQLPEEGLKFMVYLQKENIIDESGMPKERFSAEFPKEGPSILRIQQVVRGDSAAYFCASSPSDPTYYEQYFGPGTRLTVT.

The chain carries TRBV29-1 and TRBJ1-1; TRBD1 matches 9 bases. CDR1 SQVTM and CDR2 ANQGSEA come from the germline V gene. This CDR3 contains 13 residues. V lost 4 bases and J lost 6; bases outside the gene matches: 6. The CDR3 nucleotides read TGCAGCGTTGTTCGGACAGGGGAATCTGAAGCTTTCTTT. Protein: CSVVRTGESEAFF.

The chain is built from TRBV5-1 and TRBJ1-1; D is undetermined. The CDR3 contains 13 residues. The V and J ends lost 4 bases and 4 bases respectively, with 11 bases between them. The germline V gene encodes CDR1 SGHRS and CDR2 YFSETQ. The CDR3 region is CASSPAGPTEAFF. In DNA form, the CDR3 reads TGCGCCAGCAGCCCGGCCGGGCCCACTGAAGCTTTCTTT.

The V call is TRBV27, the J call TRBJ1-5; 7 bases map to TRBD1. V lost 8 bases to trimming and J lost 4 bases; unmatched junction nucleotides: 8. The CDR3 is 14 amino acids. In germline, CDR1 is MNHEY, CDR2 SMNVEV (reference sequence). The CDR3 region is CASGRQGLNQPQHF. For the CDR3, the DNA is TGTGCCAGCGGTAGACAGGGTTTGAATCAGCCCCAGCATTTT.

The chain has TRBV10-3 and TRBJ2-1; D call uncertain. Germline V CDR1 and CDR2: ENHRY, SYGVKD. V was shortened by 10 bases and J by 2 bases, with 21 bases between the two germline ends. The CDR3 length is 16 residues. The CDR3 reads CARPKIWKDPYNEQFF. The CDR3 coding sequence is TGTGCCAGACCAAAGATCTGGAAGGATCCCTACAATGAGCAGTTCTTC.

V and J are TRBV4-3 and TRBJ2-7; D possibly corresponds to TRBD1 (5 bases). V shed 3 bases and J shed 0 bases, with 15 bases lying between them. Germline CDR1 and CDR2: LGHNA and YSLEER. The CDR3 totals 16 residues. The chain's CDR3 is CASSQTRAPSSYEQYF. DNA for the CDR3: TGCGCCAGCAGCCAGACCAGGGCCCCGAGCTCCTACGAGCAGTACTTC.

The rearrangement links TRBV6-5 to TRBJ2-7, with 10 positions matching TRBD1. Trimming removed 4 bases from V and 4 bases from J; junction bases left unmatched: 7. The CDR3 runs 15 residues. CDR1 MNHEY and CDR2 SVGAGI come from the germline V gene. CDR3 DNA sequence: TGTGCCAGCAGTTCCCCGGGACAGGGGATTTACGAGCAGTACTTC. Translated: CASSSPGQGIYEQYF.

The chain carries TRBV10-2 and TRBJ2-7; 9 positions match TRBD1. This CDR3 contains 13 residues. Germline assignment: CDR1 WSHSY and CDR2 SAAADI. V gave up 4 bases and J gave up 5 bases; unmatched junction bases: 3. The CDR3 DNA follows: TGCGCCAGCAGTGGACAGGGGGGAAACGAGCAGTACTTC. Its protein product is CASSGQGGNEQYF.

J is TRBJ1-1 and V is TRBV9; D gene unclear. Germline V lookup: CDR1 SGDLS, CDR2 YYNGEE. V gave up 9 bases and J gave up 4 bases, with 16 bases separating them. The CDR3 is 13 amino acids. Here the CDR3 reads CATSPPGATEAFF. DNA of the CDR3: TGTGCCACCTCACCGCCCGGCGCCACTGAAGCTTTCTTT.

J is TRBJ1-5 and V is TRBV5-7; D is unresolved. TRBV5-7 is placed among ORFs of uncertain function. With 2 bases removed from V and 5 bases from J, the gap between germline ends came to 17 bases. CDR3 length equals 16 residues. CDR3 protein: CASSLGSVGVDQPQHF. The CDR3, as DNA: TGTGCCAGCAGCTTAGGGTCTGTGGGAGTGGATCAGCCCCAGCATTTT.

The CDR3 region is CASSPVGSIYEQYF. CDR3 DNA: TGCGCCAGCAGCCCAGTGGGGAGTATCTACGAGCAGTACTTC. The chain joins TRBV4-1 to TRBJ2-7; weak D call: TRBD2 (5 bases). V was pared by 4 bases and J by 3 bases, with 13 bases between. The CDR3 loop spans 14 amino acids. Germline assignment: CDR1 MGHRA and CDR2 YSYEKL.

The CDR3 loop reads CASTTDSNMNTEAFF. The DNA of the CDR3 is TGTGCCAGCACAACGGACAGCAACATGAACACTGAAGCTTTCTTT. This sequence joins TRBV19 and TRBJ1-1, with D possibly matching TRBD1 (6 bases). This CDR3 contains 15 residues. Germline V gene data show CDR1 as LNHDA and CDR2 as SQIVND (reference sequence). Trimming removed 9 bases from V and 0 bases from J, with 17 bases in between.

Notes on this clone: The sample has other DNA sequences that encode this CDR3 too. CDR3 nucleotide sequence: TGTGCCAGCAGTTCAGGGGCTAGCAATCAGCCCCAGCATTTT. It is translated as CASSSGASNQPQHF. J is TRBJ1-5 and V is TRBV28; D might be TRBD1 (6 bases). The CDR3 has 14 residues. Trimming shortened V by 4 bases and J by 0 bases, and 7 bases separated the two germline ends. CDR1 and CDR2 (germline): MDHEN, SYDVKM.

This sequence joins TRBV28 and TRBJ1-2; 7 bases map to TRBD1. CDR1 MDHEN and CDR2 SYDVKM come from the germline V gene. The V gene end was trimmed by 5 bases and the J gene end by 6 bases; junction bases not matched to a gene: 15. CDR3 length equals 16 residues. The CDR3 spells CASSHRTGAFLDGYTF. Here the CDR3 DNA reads TGTGCCAGCAGTCATAGGACAGGTGCCTTCCTCGATGGCTACACCTTC.

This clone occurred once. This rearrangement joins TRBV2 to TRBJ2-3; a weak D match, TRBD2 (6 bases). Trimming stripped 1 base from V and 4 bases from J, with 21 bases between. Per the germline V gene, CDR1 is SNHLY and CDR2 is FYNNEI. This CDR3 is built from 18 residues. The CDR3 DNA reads TGTGCCAGCAGTGAAGAGGGATCTAGCGCCATTTGGGCAGATACGCAGTATTTT. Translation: CASSEEGSSAIWADTQYF.

CDR3 sequence: CASSLRGANTGELFF. DNA of the CDR3: TGTGCCAGCAGCCTCAGGGGGGCGAACACCGGGGAGCTGTTTTTT. The chain has TRBV6-5 and TRBJ2-2; weak D call: TRBD1 (7 bases). Germline V gene lookup returns CDR1 MNHEY and CDR2 SVGAGI. The length of the CDR3 is 15 residues. V was pared by 6 bases and J by 0 bases, with 11 bases between.

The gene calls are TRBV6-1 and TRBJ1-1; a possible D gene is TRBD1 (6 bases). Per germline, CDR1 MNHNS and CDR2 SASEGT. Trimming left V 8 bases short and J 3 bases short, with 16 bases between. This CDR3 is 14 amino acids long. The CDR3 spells CASAYRGADTEAFF. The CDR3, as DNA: TGTGCCAGCGCATATCGGGGGGCTGACACTGAAGCTTTCTTT.

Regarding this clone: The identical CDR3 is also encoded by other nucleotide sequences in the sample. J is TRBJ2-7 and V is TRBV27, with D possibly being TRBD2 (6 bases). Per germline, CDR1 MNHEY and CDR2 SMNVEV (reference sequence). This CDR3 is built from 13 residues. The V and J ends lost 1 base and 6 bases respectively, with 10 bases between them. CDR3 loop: CASSLLGDSEQYF. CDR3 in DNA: TGTGCCAGCAGTTTATTGGGGGACTCCGAGCAGTACTTC.

The CDR3 reads CATSRDRGSNTEAFF. In DNA, the CDR3 is TGTGCCACCAGCAGAGATCGGGGCAGCAACACTGAAGCTTTCTTT. V gene TRBV15 combines with J gene TRBJ1-1; D perhaps matches TRBD1 (5 bases). This CDR3 spans 15 amino acids. Germline CDR1 and CDR2: LNHNV and YYDKDF (reference sequence). Trimming cost V 0 bases and J 2 bases, with 10 bases left between them.

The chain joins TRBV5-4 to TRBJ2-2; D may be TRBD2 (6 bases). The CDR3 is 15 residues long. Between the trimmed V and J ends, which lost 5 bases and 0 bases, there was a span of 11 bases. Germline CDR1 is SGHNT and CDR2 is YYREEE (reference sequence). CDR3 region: CASSPGTPNTGELFF. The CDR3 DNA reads TGTGCCAGCAGTCCCGGGACTCCGAACACCGGGGAGCTGTTTTTT.

The CDR3 sequence is CASNGLAGGLGASVETQYF. Here the CDR3 DNA reads TGTGCCAGCAACGGACTAGCGGGAGGGTTAGGCGCCAGCGTTGAGACCCAGTACTTC. The chain carries TRBV11-2 and TRBJ2-5; 15 nucleotides agree with TRBD2. Per germline, CDR1 SGHAT and CDR2 FQNNGV. The ends lost 7 bases at V and 5 bases at J; junction bases unmatched: 17. The CDR3 is 19 amino acids.

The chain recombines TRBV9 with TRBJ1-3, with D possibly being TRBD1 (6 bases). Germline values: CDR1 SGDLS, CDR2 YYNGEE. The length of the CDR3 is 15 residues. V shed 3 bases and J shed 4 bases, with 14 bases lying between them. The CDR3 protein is CASSGSRQAGNTIYF. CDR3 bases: TGTGCCAGCAGCGGATCTCGACAGGCCGGAAACACCATATATTTT.

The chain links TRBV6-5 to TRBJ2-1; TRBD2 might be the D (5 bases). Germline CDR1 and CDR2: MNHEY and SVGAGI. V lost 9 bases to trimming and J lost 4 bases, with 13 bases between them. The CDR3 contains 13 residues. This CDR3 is CASAPGSYNEQFF. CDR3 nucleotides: TGTGCCAGTGCGCCGGGATCGTACAATGAGCAGTTCTTC.

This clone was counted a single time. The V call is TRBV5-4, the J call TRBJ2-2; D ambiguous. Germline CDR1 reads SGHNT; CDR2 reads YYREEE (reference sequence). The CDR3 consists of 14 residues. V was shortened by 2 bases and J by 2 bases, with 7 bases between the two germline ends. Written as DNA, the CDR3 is TGTGCCAGCAGCTTAAGTTCCAACACCGGGGAGCTGTTTTTT. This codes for CASSLSSNTGELFF. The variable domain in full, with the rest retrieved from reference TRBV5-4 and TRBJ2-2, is ETGVTQSPTHLIKTRGQQVTLRCSSQSGHNTVSWYQQALGQGPQFIFQYYREEENGRGNFPPRFSGLQFPNYSSELNVNALELDDSALYLCASSLSSNTGELFFGEGSRLTVL.

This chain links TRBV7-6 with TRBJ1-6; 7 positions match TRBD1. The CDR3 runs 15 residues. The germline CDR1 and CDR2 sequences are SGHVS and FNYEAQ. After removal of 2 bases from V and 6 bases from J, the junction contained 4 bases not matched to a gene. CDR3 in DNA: TGTGCCAGCAGCTTATTAAGGGGGCCTAATTCACCCCTCCACTTT. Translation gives CASSLLRGPNSPLHF.